This T cell receptor (beta chain) was obtained from a study of human T cells and chemical hapten exposure. General study results and limits: TCRs exceeding a frequency of 1 in 1000 stayed unchanged under DPC sensitization.

The study's library attached unique molecular identifiers to single cDNA molecules. TCRdb redid the calling of the RACE reads with MiXCR, one entry per CDR3 protein. The sample holds 100,000 to 150,000 distinct CDR3 sequences, about 8.2% seen once. The CDR3 contains 15 residues. The ends were cut back, 1 base at V and 4 bases at J, with 12 bases in the middle. Per germline, CDR1 SGHKS and CDR2 YYEKEE (reference sequence). The time point denotes: healthy volunteer bleed at 2 weeks. It was from unfractionated whole blood that total RNA was extracted. As to this clonotype: Its antigen is currently unknown.

Sequenced material: whole blood. The receptor was isolated from a male donor in good health. Some clones in this sample may be carry-over from other donors' samples. J is TRBJ1-5 and V is TRBV5-5; D is uncertain. The CDR3 DNA sequence: TGTGCCAGCAGCTTGCAAGGGATAGGGAATCAGCCCCAGCATTTT. Protein sequence: CASSLQGIGNQPQHF.